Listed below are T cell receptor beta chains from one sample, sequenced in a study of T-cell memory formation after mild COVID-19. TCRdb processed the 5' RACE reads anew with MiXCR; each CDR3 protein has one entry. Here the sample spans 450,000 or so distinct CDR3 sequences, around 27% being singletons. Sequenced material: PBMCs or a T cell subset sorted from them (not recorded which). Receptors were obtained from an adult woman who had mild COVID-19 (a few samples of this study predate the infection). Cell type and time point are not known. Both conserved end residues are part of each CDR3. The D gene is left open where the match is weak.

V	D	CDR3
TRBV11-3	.	CAIGPAGYNEQFF
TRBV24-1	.	CATEARTKNTGELFF
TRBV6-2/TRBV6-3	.	CASSTGTGHQPQHF
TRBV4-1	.	CASSQRSGALEAFF
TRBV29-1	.	CSVGRRGNEQFF
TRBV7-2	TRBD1	CASSRTTTGGYEQYF
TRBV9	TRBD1	CASSVRGGDSPNTGELFF
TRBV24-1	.	CATSENSQVSGELFF
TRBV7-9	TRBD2	CASSKGTSGQETQYF
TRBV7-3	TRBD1	CASSATGVQETQYF
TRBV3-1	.	CASSQGFSRAGYTF
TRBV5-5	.	CASSLVSGTYEQYF
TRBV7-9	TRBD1	CASRPDRGGSPQHF
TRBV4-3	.	CASSQYFLDRPSYEQYF
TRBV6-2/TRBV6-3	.	CASSYPSQVFRF
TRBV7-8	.	CASSVDGNNEQFF
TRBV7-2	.	CASSFASFSGNTIYF
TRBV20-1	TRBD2	CSAASGIGNEQFF
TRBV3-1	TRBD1	CASRQGASGNTIYF
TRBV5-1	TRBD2	CASSLDGGTAGNEQFF
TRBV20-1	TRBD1	CSARGQGIRSTEAFF
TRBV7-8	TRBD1	CASSSGQGNADTQYF
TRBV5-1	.	CASSLDTGATYEQYF
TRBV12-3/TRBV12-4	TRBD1	CASSYGQGAAYEQYF
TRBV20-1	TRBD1	CSALTLGQGHFDHEQFF
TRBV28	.	CASRKGWITTYEQYF
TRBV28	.	CASHYRNYAQPYEQYF
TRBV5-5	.	CASSRWDHAGETQYF
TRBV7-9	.	CASSWGGRGIDEKLFF
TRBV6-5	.	CASSPPPPNTEAFF
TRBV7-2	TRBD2	CASSTPLAGGPKNIQYF
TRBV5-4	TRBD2	CASSFVAGSTDTQYF
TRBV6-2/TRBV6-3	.	CASSHAAGELFF
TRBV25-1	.	CASITGWGTEAFF
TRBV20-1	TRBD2	CSARDPSGLRTDTQYF
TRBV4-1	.	CASSHYGRTAEAFF
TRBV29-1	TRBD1	CSVEVPTGGAAKYSYEQYF
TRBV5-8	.	CASRLSGYTF
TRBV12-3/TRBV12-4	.	CASTETGFIYRNTEAFF
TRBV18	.	CASSPAEGQRNEQFF
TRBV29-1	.	CSVDPRRGGTDTQYF
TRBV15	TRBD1	CATSPYRGKTDTQYF
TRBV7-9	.	CASSLRVGSTDTQYF
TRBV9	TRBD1	CASSPMTGSNSPLHF
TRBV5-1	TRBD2	CASSLVLAGNEQFF
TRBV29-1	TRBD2	CSVVSGTSSYNEQFF
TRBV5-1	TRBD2	CASSLGGSPYNEQFF
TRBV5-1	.	CASSSQQVEQFF
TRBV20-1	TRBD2	CSAESGSHETQYF
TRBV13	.	CASSRSNQPQHF
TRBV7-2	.	CASSRVADTQYF
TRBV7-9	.	CASEIYNEQFF
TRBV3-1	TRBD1	CASSQELGQLSYEQYF